What follows are 25 T cell receptor beta chains derived from one specimen sequenced in a study of identical twins. TCRdb used MiXCR to reprocess the 5' RACE reads, holding one entry per CDR3 protein. Counted here are 600,000 to 800,000 distinct CDR3 sequences, approximately 22% occurring once; the ten biggest clones make up roughly 4%. These data also formed part of another study, on T cells expressing NK-cell markers.

Specimen: PBMCs. The receptor set was obtained from a woman aged 18-35 years in good health.

V gene TRBV12-3 or TRBV12-4 combines with J gene TRBJ2-1; D might be TRBD2 (6 bases). Between the trimmed V and J ends, which lost 8 bases and 0 bases, there was a span of 11 bases. CDR3 length equals 14 residues. The CDR3 here is CASGSGSSYNEQFF. CDR3 sequence (DNA): TGTGCCAGCGGTAGCGGTAGCTCCTACAATGAGCAGTTCTTC.

Comments on this clonotype: Mismatch with germline at one junction end may stem from a read error. The rearrangement joins TRBV12-3 or TRBV12-4 to TRBJ1-4; TRBD1 aligns across 9 bases. The CDR3 covers 14 residues. The CDR3 loop is CASSWDRAGEKLFF. CDR3 sequence (DNA): TGTGCCAGCAGTTGGGACAGGGCAGGGGAAAAACTGTTCTTT.

The DNA for the CDR3 is TGTGCCAGCAGCTACGCCGGGACAGTCAATCAGCCCCAGCATTTT. It specifies CASSYAGTVNQPQHF. The V gene is TRBV7-9, the J gene TRBJ1-5; 7 bases map to TRBD1. V lost 4 bases, J lost 3 bases, and 6 bases stayed unmatched. There are 15 residues in the CDR3. Per the germline V gene, CDR1 is SEHNR and CDR2 is FQNEAQ (reference sequence).

This chain connects TRBV12-3 or TRBV12-4 to TRBJ2-1; unclear D gene. The CDR3 spans 12 residues. V shed 7 bases and J shed 4 bases, with 8 bases lying between them. The CDR3 sequence is CASKQKYNEQFF. The CDR3 region has the DNA TGTGCCAGCAAGCAAAAATACAATGAGCAGTTCTTC.

This clonotype was observed a handful of times. The rearrangement links TRBV20-1 to TRBJ2-7; 12 nucleotides agree with TRBD2. The J segment lost 7 bases and the V segment lost 6 bases, leaving 10 bases of the junction unmatched. Germline V gene sequence: CDR1 DFQATT, CDR2 SNEGSKA (reference sequence). The CDR3 runs to 14 residues. The DNA for the CDR3 is TGCAGTGCCCATGGGCCTAGCGGGGGGGTTGAGCAGTACTTC. Translating it yields CSAHGPSGGVEQYF.

This clonotype was seen repeatedly, ten times or more. The genes are TRBV12-3 or TRBV12-4 and TRBJ1-3; D not resolved. V dropped 5 bases and J dropped 5 bases, with 10 bases sitting between them. The CDR3 totals 13 residues. CDR3 amino acids: CASSPVSRNTIYF. For the CDR3, the DNA is TGTGCCAGCAGTCCCGTATCTAGAAACACCATATATTTT.

This clonotype was recorded a few times. This chain connects TRBV7-9 to TRBJ2-7, with TRBD2 matching 9 bases. V lost 2 bases and J lost 5; bases outside the gene matches: 10. There are 16 residues in the CDR3. Per germline, CDR1 SEHNR and CDR2 FQNEAQ (reference sequence). The CDR3 sequence is CASSLWGTSLSHEQYF. DNA of the CDR3: TGTGCCAGCAGCTTATGGGGGACTAGCTTGTCCCACGAGCAGTACTTC. The entire variable domain, with the rest obtained from reference TRBV7-9 and TRBJ2-7, is as follows: DTGVSQNPRHKITKRGQNVTFRCDPISEHNRLYWYRQTLGQGPEFLTYFQNEAQLEKSRLLSDRFSAERPKGSFSTLEIQRTEQGDSAMYLCASSLWGTSLSHEQYFGPGTRLTVT.

The chain is built from TRBV20-1 and TRBJ2-1, with D hard to call. The CDR3 has 16 residues. Germline lookup yields CDR1 DFQATT and CDR2 SNEGSKA (reference sequence). V was shortened by 0 bases and J by 0 bases, with 12 bases between the two germline ends. The CDR3 DNA sequence: TGCAGTGCTAGAGACCCCAGTGCCGGCTCCTACAATGAGCAGTTCTTC. As protein: CSARDPSAGSYNEQFF.

The chain combines TRBV7-9 with TRBJ2-7; TRBD1 matches 8 bases. The V gene end was trimmed by 5 bases and the J gene end by 5 bases; junction bases not matched to a gene: 14. CDR1 SEHNR and CDR2 FQNEAQ come from the germline V gene (reference sequence). The CDR3 totals 16 residues. In DNA, the CDR3 is TGTGCCAGCAGCAACCCCTGGGGCAGGGGGCTCCACGAGCAGTACTTC. It encodes CASSNPWGRGLHEQYF.

This clonotype was detected ten times or more. The chain combines TRBV12-3 or TRBV12-4 with TRBJ2-7, with a weak D call TRBD2 (5 bases). The germline V and J ends were trimmed by 2 bases and 6 bases, with 8 bases remaining between them. This CDR3 comprises 12 residues. The CDR3 region has the DNA TGTGCCAGCAGTTTACAGGCGGGCGAGCAGTACTTC. Its protein is CASSLQAGEQYF.

The chain is built from TRBV28 and TRBJ2-7; no clear D gene. Trimming pared 0 bases from V and 0 bases from J, leaving 9 bases between. Germline CDR1 is MDHEN and CDR2 is SYDVKM. The CDR3 totals 15 residues. The CDR3 here is CASSLWLLPSYEQYF. The CDR3 nucleotides are TGTGCCAGCAGTTTATGGTTACTGCCCTCCTACGAGCAGTACTTC.

CDR3 coding DNA: TGTGCCAGCAGTTTGGGGGGTGGTGGAAACACCATATATTTT. It translates to CASSLGGGGNTIYF. The V gene is TRBV12-3 or TRBV12-4, the J gene TRBJ1-3; D perhaps matches TRBD1 (5 bases). The V end lost 3 bases, the J end lost 3 bases, and 9 bases lay between the germline ends. The CDR3 runs to 14 residues.

The rearrangement joins TRBV5-1 to TRBJ2-3; no clear D gene. Germline V gene lookup returns CDR1 SGHRS and CDR2 YFSETQ. V lost 0 bases and J 2 bases, leaving 13 bases between the germline ends. CDR3 size: 16 residues. The CDR3 bases are TGCGCCAGCAGCTTGGCTCGGGCCACGTTCACAGATACGCAGTATTTT. The encoded protein is CASSLARATFTDTQYF.

This clonotype was observed a handful of times. The chain's CDR3 is CASAYGRDDGWQYF. CDR3 sequence (DNA): TGTGCCAGTGCCTACGGACGGGACGACGGCTGGCAGTACTTC. This rearrangement joins TRBV19 to TRBJ2-7; either TRBD1 or TRBD2 may fit D (5 bases each). The V end lost 8 bases, the J end lost 9 bases, and 23 bases lay between the germline ends. The CDR3 runs to 14 residues. Germline-derived CDR1 and CDR2 are LNHDA and SQIVND (reference sequence).

This clonotype was recorded a few times. The V call is TRBV5-1, the J call TRBJ2-7; 7 nucleotides line up with TRBD1. CDR1 and CDR2 from the germline V gene are SGHRS and YFSETQ. The CDR3 covers 13 residues. Trimming removed 4 bases from V and 5 bases from J; junction bases left unmatched: 6. The CDR3 spells CASSIGQDDEQYF. DNA of the CDR3: TGCGCCAGCAGCATCGGACAGGACGACGAGCAGTACTTC.

There are a few counts of this clonotype. CDR3 in amino acids: CASSRGGGSYNEQFF. As DNA, the CDR3 is TGCGCCAGCAGCCGCGGGGGCGGCTCCTACAATGAGCAGTTCTTC. This chain joins TRBV5-1 and TRBJ2-1, with a weak D call TRBD2 (7 bases). Germline CDR1 is SGHRS and CDR2 is YFSETQ. The CDR3 consists of 15 residues. Trimming removed 4 bases from V and 0 bases from J, with 11 bases in between.

The rearrangement uses TRBV3-1 and TRBJ2-3; D is uncertain. Trimming shortened V by 4 bases and J by 0 bases, and 11 bases separated the two germline ends. This CDR3 has 15 amino acids. Germline V gene lookup returns CDR1 LGHDT and CDR2 YNNKEL (reference sequence). The CDR3 sequence: CASSLRLGSTDTQYF. CDR3 in DNA: TGTGCCAGCAGCCTGAGGTTGGGGAGCACAGATACGCAGTATTTT.

This clonotype was seen at least ten times. The chain joins TRBV12-3 or TRBV12-4 to TRBJ2-3, with TRBD2 identical over 8 bases. CDR3 length: 16 residues. V shed 5 bases, J shed 2 bases, and the junction held 9 bases outside the gene matches. The CDR3: CASSDTGGVNTDTQYF. The CDR3, as DNA: TGTGCCAGCAGTGATACCGGGGGGGTGAACACAGATACGCAGTATTTT.

This clonotype was detected a few times. The gene calls are TRBV20-1 and TRBJ1-1; D possibly corresponds to TRBD1 (5 bases). This CDR3 has 13 residues. Looked up from germline, CDR1 is DFQATT and CDR2 is SNEGSKA (reference sequence). Trimming removed 3 bases from V and 4 bases from J, with 12 bases in between. CDR3 DNA: TGCAGTGCTAGCAGCGGGGACGGCACTGAAGCTTTCTTT. This gives the protein CSASSGDGTEAFF.

J is TRBJ2-7 and V is TRBV28; 10 bases map to TRBD2. The J segment lost 3 bases and the V segment lost 5 bases, leaving 4 bases of the junction unmatched. The CDR3 contains 14 residues. The germline V gene has CDR1 MDHEN and CDR2 SYDVKM. CDR3 sequence (DNA): TGTGCCAGCAGTATAGCGGGAGGTCTCTACGAGCAGTACTTC. Amino acid sequence: CASSIAGGLYEQYF.

This clonotype was observed at least ten times. This chain joins TRBV9 and TRBJ2-3, with D possibly being TRBD2 (6 bases). CDR1 is SGDLS and CDR2 is YYNGEE in the germline V gene. The CDR3 is 15 residues long. V lost 0 bases, J lost 1 base, and 9 bases lay in between. The CDR3, as DNA: TGTGCCAGCAGCGTAGACGGCGGGGGCACAGATACGCAGTATTTT. Residues: CASSVDGGGTDTQYF. Full variable domain (remainder filled in from reference TRBV9 and TRBJ2-3): DSGVTQTPKHLITATGQRVTLRCSPRSGDLSVYWYQQSLDQGLQFLIQYYNGEERAKGNILERFSAQQFPDLHSELNLSSLELGDSALYFCASSVDGGGTDTQYFGPGTRLTVL.

The chain couples TRBV7-9 to TRBJ2-1; 10 bases map to TRBD2. The trim removed 6 bases at V and 4 bases at J, leaving 6 bases unmatched. The germline gives CDR1 SEHNR, CDR2 FQNEAQ (reference sequence). CDR3 length equals 15 residues. This chain's CDR3 is CASRLNSGGYNEQFF. In DNA form, the CDR3 reads TGTGCCAGCAGACTTAATAGCGGGGGGTACAATGAGCAGTTCTTC.

This clonotype was detected many times. The chain joins TRBV6-5 to TRBJ1-2; D perhaps matches TRBD1 (6 bases). V gave up 4 bases and J gave up 5 bases, with 17 bases separating them. The germline V gene has CDR1 MNHEY and CDR2 SVGAGI. This CDR3 contains 15 residues. The CDR3 region is CASSFLPDSNYGYTF. The CDR3 DNA reads TGTGCCAGCAGTTTCCTTCCGGACAGCAATTATGGCTACACCTTC.

The genes are TRBV24-1 and TRBJ2-5; D is unclear. This CDR3 has 12 amino acids. The V gene lost 3 bases and the J gene lost 5 bases, with 6 bases spanning the gap. The V gene's germline CDR1 is KGHDR and CDR2 SFDVKD. The CDR3 DNA reads TGTGCCACCAGTGATCGGAGCGAGACCCAGTACTTC. It is translated as CATSDRSETQYF.

This clonotype was counted a few times. The chain couples TRBV4-3 to TRBJ2-1; D may be TRBD1 (6 bases). V lost 2 bases to trimming and J lost 4 bases, with 15 bases between them. Germline V gene data show CDR1 as LGHNA and CDR2 as YSLEER. This CDR3 has 16 amino acids. The CDR3 sequence: CASSQQPGQRYNEQFF. CDR3 coding DNA: TGCGCCAGCAGCCAACAACCGGGACAACGATACAATGAGCAGTTCTTC.